A single TCR beta chain is shown here with its context. Its antigen is currently unknown. Germline-derived CDR1 and CDR2 are PRHDT and FYEKMQ (reference sequence). V lost 2 bases to trimming and J lost 6 bases, with 13 bases between them. The CDR3 is 14 residues long. This record belongs to a study of identical twins. Study results and caveats: Fewer insertions were carried by abundant cord blood beta clonotypes, but none was seen in memory repertoires. Twins shared out-of-frame alpha sequences with excess low generation probability.

TCRdb reprocessed the 5' RACE reads via MiXCR and lists one record per CDR3 protein. The sample includes around 670,000 distinct CDR3 sequences, around 6.1% of them seen just once. The sequenced material came from naive T cells sorted from blood. This chain uses TRBV13 with TRBJ1-1; D might be TRBD1 (6 bases). The clonotype comes from a man aged 18 to 29 in good health. CDR3 residues: CASSLWGASPEAFF. The CDR3 DNA reads TGTGCCAGCAGCTTATGGGGGGCGTCTCCTGAAGCTTTCTTT.